This T cell receptor (beta chain) was recorded in a study of blood T cells in healthy people across ages. Combining a sample-barcoded 5' primer with a J-beta primer mix, a second PCR ran for 7 to 11 cycles. Each CDR3 protein is one row after TCRdb ran MiXCR on the 5' RACE reads. The data show fewer than 950,000 distinct CDR3 sequences, about 34% seen once. Overall study results and limits: The study found TCR beta diversity correlated strongly with naive T cell percentage.

Per sample, at least 5 micrograms of total RNA were extracted. The CDR3 extends over 13 amino acids. Germline CDR1 reads MNHEY; CDR2 reads SVGEGT. Trimming removed 2 bases from V and 7 bases from J, with 9 bases in between. Notes on this clonotype: Its target is not known.

The sequence was obtained from a man younger than 30 in good health. Sequencing input: blood. The chain has TRBV6-2 or TRBV6-3 and TRBJ2-4; D tentatively fits TRBD1 or TRBD2 (5 bases each). CDR3 region: CASSYRGANIQYF. The CDR3, as DNA: TGTGCCAGCAGTTACAGAGGGGCGAACATTCAGTACTTC.